The entry below describes one TCR beta chain. Its antigen is not yet known. No base qualities exist here, and no much larger clone lies one base off it. These data come from a study of T cell changes during pregnancy in multiple sclerosis (dated 2019 in TCRdb). The study in broad terms: The study examined how the T cell repertoire changed over the course of pregnancy in women with multiple sclerosis.

Trimming at the junction amounts to 0 bases on V and 14 bases on J, and the germline ends lie 11 bases apart. CDR1 is given as SGHNT and CDR2 as YENEEA, both from the germline V gene. The CDR3 contains 12 residues, cysteine and phenylalanine counted. The only DNA kept is the CDR3, 36 bases in frame from the first base. The method behind the library was the immunoSEQ multiplex PCR assay. Entries here come from immuneACCESS through TCRdb and include only in-frame sequences with V and J called. Some clones fail to appear in such tables; in the studies checked, an unresolved V gene covers under half of the shortfall, and the cause of the remainder is unknown. This sample gives 35,000 to 45,000 clones in total; around 90% of them show up just once. Under 0.7% of the sample is taken by the ten largest.

The source was CD4+ T cells from peripheral blood mononuclear cells, collected before pregnancy. The rearranged segments are TRBV11-3 and TRBJ2-1; 5 matching bases give a weak D call of TRBD1. This TCR was recovered from a female donor with multiple sclerosis, enrolled in a pregnancy study. The CDR3 has the sequence CASSLDRSREFF. The nucleotide sequence reads TGTGCCAGCAGCTTAGATCGATCCAGGGAGTTCTTC.